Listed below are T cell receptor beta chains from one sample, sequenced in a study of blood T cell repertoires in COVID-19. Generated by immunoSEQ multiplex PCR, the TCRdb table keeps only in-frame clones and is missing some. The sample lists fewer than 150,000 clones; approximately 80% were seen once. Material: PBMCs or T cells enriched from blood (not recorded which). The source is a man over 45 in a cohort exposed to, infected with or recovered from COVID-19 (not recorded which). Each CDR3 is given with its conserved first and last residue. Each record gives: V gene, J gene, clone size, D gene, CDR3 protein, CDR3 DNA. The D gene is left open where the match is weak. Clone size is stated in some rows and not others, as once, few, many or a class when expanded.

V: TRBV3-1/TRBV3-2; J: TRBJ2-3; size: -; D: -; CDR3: CASSQDPLSPDTQYF; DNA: TGTGCCAGCAGCCAAGATCCCCTAAGCCCAGATACGCAGTATTTT
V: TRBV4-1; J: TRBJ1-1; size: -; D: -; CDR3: CASSQERPGRTEAFF; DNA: TGCGCCAGCAGCCAAGAAAGGCCAGGGCGTACTGAAGCTTTCTTT
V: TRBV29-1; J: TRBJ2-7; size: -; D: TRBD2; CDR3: CSVDLAGVYEQYF; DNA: TGCAGCGTTGACCTAGCGGGGGTCTACGAGCAGTACTTC
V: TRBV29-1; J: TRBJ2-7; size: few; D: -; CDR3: CSVGTVRAAYEQYF; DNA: TGCAGCGTTGGGACAGTTCGAGCTGCCTACGAGCAGTACTTC
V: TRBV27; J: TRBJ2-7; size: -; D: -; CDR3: CASSLGTEVYEQYF; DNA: TGTGCCAGCAGTTTAGGCACGGAGGTTTACGAGCAGTACTTC
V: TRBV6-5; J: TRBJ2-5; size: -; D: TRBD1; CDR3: CASRGTAQETQYF; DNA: TGTGCCAGCAGGGGGACAGCTCAAGAGACCCAGTACTTC
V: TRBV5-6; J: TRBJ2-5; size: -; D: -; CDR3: CASSVQETQYF; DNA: TGTGCCAGCAGCGTACAAGAGACCCAGTACTTC
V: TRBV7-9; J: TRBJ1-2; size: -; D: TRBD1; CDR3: CASSLAGQANYGYTF; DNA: TGTGCCAGCAGCTTAGCGGGACAGGCTAACTATGGCTACACCTTC
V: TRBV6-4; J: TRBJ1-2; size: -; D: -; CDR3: CASRVGQRVYGYTF; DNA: TGTGCCAGCAGGGTCGGACAGAGGGTGTATGGCTACACCTTC
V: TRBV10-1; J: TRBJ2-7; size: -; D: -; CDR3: CASSLGLSYEQYF; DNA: TGCGCCAGCAGTTTAGGACTATCCTACGAGCAGTACTTC
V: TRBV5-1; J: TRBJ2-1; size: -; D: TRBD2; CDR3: CASSWTSGGATSYNEQFF; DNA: TGCGCCAGCAGCTGGACTAGCGGGGGGGCCACATCCTACAATGAGCAGTTCTTC
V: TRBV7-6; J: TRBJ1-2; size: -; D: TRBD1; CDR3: CASSLGSTGGDGYTF; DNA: TGTGCCAGCAGCTTAGGGTCGACAGGGGGCGATGGCTACACCTTC
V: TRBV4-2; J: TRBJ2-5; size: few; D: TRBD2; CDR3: CASSQDSSGRAGETQYF; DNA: TGTGCCAGCAGCCAAGATTCTAGCGGGAGGGCAGGAGAGACCCAGTACTTC
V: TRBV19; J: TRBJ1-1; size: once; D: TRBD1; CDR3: CASSMVTGGPEAFF; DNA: TGTGCCAGTAGTATGGTGACAGGGGGGCCTGAAGCTTTCTTT
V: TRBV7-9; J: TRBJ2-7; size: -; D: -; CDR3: CASSLAGAGRADF; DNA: TGTGCCAGCAGCTTAGCGGGCGCTGGTCGAGCAGACTTC
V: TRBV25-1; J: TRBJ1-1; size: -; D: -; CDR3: CASRRTAVSAEAFF; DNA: TGTGCCAGCAGACGGACAGCCGTTAGTGCTGAAGCTTTCTTT
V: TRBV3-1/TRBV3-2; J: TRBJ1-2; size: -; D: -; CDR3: CASSQGGGATNYGYTF; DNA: TGTGCCAGCAGCCAAGGTGGAGGCGCCACTAACTATGGCTACACCTTC
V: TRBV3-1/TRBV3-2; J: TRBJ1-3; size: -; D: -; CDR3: CASSQSGTGNTIYF; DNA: TGTGCCAGCAGCCAATCGGGCACGGGGAACACCATATATTTT
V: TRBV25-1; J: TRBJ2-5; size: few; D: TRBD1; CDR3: CASGDREETQYF; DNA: TGTGCCAGCGGGGACAGGGAGGAGACCCAGTACTTC
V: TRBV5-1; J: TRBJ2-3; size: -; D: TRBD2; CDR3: CASSLGRGGTDTQYF; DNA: TGCGCCAGCAGCTTGGGGCGGGGGGGCACAGATACGCAGTATTTT
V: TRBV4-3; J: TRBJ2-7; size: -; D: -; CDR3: CASSHTQGSHEQYF; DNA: TGCGCCAGCAGCCACACCCAGGGTTCTCACGAGCAGTACTTC
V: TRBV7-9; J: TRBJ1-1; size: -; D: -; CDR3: CASSTEIGTEAFF; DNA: TGTGCCAGCAGCACCGAAATCGGCACTGAAGCTTTCTTT
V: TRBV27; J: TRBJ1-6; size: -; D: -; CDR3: CASSPRYNSPLHF; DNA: TGTGCCAGCAGTCCCCGTTATAATTCACCCCTCCACTTT
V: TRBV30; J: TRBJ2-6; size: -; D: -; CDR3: CAWSTPGDSVLTF; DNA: TGTGCCTGGAGTACCCCAGGGGATAGCGTCCTGACTTTC
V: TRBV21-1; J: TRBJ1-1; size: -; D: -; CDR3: CASSKDVRGGEKMNTEAFF; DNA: TGTGCCAGCAGCAAAGATGTAAGGGGGGGCGAAAAAATGAACACTGAAGCTTTCTTT
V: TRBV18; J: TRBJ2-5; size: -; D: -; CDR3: CASSLSGTRQETQYF; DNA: TGTGCCAGCTCGTTGTCCGGGACACGACAAGAGACCCAGTACTTC
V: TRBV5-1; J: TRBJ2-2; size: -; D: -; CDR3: CASSLVRENTGELFF; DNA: TGCGCCAGCAGCTTGGTCCGGGAGAACACCGGGGAGCTGTTTTTT
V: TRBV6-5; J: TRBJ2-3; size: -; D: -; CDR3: CASSSGMGYTDTQYF; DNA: TGTGCCAGCAGCTCAGGGATGGGGTACACAGATACGCAGTATTTT
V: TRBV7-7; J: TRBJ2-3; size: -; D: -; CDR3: CASSPGGPSGTDTQYF; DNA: TGTGCCAGCAGCCCCGGGGGTCCTAGCGGCACAGATACGCAGTATTTT
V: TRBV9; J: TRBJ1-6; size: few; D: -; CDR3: CASSGDRMNSPLHF; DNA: TGTGCCAGCAGCGGCGACAGGATGAATTCACCCCTCCACTTT
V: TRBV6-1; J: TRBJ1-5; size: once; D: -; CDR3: CASSDTGNQPQHF; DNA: TGTGCCAGCAGTGATACAGGAAATCAGCCCCAGCATTTT
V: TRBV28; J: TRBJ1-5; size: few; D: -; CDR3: CASSSIQHSNQPQHF; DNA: TGTGCCAGCAGTTCCATACAGCATAGCAATCAGCCCCAGCATTTT
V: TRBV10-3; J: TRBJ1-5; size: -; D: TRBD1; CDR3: CAITGTEGQPQHF; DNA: TGTGCCATAACCGGGACAGAGGGTCAGCCCCAGCATTTT
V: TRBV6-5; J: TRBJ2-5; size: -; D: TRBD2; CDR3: CASNPGGLASGAQYF; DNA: TGTGCCAGCAACCCCGGGGGACTAGCTAGCGGGGCCCAGTACTTC
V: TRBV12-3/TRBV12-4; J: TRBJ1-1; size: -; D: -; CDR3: CASSFDTEAFF; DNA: TGTGCCAGCAGTTTCGACACTGAAGCTTTCTTT
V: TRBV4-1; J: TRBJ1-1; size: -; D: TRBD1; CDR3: CASSQETGGLMNTEAFF; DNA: TGCGCCAGCAGCCAGGAGACAGGGGGCCTCATGAACACTGAAGCTTTCTTT
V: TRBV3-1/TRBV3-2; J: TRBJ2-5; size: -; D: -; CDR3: CASSHLTRAQKETQYF; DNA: TGTGCCAGCAGCCACCTGACTAGGGCGCAGAAAGAGACCCAGTACTTC
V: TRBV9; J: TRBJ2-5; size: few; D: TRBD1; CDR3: CASSGAQGTWETQYF; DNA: TGTGCCAGCAGCGGGGCACAGGGGACCTGGGAGACCCAGTACTTC
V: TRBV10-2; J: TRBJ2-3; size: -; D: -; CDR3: CATSLDTQYF; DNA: TGCGCCACCTCGTTGGATACGCAGTATTTT
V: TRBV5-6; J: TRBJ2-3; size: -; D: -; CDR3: CASSNRGRGTDTQYF; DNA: TGTGCCAGCAGTAACAGGGGGAGGGGCACAGATACGCAGTATTTT